A single T cell receptor beta chain is shown here with its context. This clonotype was counted a single time. What antigen it recognizes has not been identified. No base quality values were provided; no much bigger clone lies one nucleotide off. This entry comes from a study of post-analysis software for immune sequencing data (dated by TCRdb to 2014 to 2015). The study in broad terms: Relapsing-remitting, secondary progressive and progressive-relapsing multiple sclerosis were recorded as disease courses, and subtype annotation was lacking for some patients. The patient repertoires were set against around eleven previously published healthy control repertoires from donors whose ages ranged from roughly 6 to 27 years. A subset of samples was prepared in parallel using single-end sample barcoding, then pooled and co-amplified after Illumina adapter ligation. Study-level results and caveats: The control group was slightly older than the multiple sclerosis patient group. Significantly lower normalized Chao1 diversity was found in multiple sclerosis patients than in controls, suggesting substantial peripheral T-cell clonal expansion. Direct clustering with F measure showed strong co-clustering of samples prepared in the same batch, prompting a batch-effect correction.

Receptors were amplified or captured by PCR. Sequencing was performed on an Illumina HiSeq 2500. Unique molecular identifiers were incorporated into TCR beta cDNA libraries to reduce PCR and sequencing biases. Per 1 to 10 million input T cells, approximately 500,000 cDNA molecules were obtained, such that each molecule approximated one T cell. The patient libraries were prepared and sequenced with the same protocol used for the earlier healthy control dataset. Within a given batch, samples were prepared together, multiplexed and sequenced on the same HiSeq lane. In the original analysis: Raw barcoded reads were processed with MIGEC, discarding single-read molecular identifier groups before consensus assembly and CDR3 extraction. VDJtools was used for post-analysis of the clonotype tables, with diversity normalized by down-sampling every dataset to the smallest sample size. In repertoire overlap clustering, CDR3 amino acid sequences, but not nucleotide sequences, were matched to correct batch-related cross-sample contamination. TCRdb reprocessed the public reads (quality trimming at Q25 with fastp, clone calling with MiXCR) and kept in-frame beta chains. Entries that share a CDR3 protein sequence are merged under the most common genes and DNA. In this record, the V and J calls reflect TCRdb's handling and not the investigators' own analysis. A total of about 800,000 distinct CDR3 sequences appear in this sample, 25% to 30% of them only once. Of the sample, around 0.55% falls within the top ten clones.

TCR beta repertoires were profiled from peripheral blood of 10 to 15 young patients with multiple sclerosis to demonstrate the VDJtools post-analysis software. Multiple sclerosis patients were children and adolescents aged roughly 6 to 17 years. Material for sequencing was blood. The receptor was derived from a girl between 5 and 17 years old with multiple sclerosis.

The CDR3 reads CASSPDRGEGYEKLFF. The bases read TGTGCCAGCTCACCCGACAGGGGCGAGGGGTATGAAAAACTGTTTTTT. The receptor chain draws on TRBV18 and TRBJ1-4, with 8 bases matching TRBD1. The CDR3 covers 16 residues, taking in both the cysteine and the phenylalanine. Just the 48-base CDR3 DNA is kept, in frame starting at base 1. The germline V gene gives CDR1 as KGHSH and CDR2 as LQKENI. At the junction V is shortened by 3 bases and J by 6 bases; bases outside the gene matches: 9.